The clone carrying this TCR beta chain was detected a few times. Antigen: not known. The TCR beta library used iRepertoire HTBI primers with Arm-PCR amplification of CDR3. In TCRdb, the multiplex PCR reads were re-called with MiXCR into one record per CDR3 protein. Found here are roughly 500,000 distinct CDR3 sequences, 20% of them singletons; the top ten hold approximately 7.8%. Described time point: persistent/refractory GD, antithyroid drugs over 5 years with positive TRAb. RNA from PBMCs was the source of the TCR library. From an endocrinology department in Xi'an, China, came the patients. The data derive from a study of regulatory T cells in long-lasting Graves disease. Whole-study results and caveats: It was possible that the small sample size reduced accuracy. It was peripheral blood alone, not thyroid tissue, that was studied. It was in persistent disease that TRBV28, TRBJ1-2 and TRBJ2-5 were favored.

Losses at the gene ends were 5 bases for V and 0 bases for J; bases not matched to a gene: 10. Germline V lookup: CDR1 SGHAT, CDR2 FQDESV (reference sequence). This CDR3 is 17 amino acids long. The starting material was peripheral blood mononuclear cells (PBMCs), obtained when the disease was refractory, from a patient treated with antithyroid drugs. The chain recombines TRBV11-1 with TRBJ1-3; 7 positions agree with TRBD1. The sequence derives from a female donor with Graves disease. For the CDR3, the DNA is TGTGCCAGCAGCCCCAGGACAGGCCCTCTCTCTGGAAACACCATATATTTT. Protein sequence: CASSPRTGPLSGNTIYF.